The 7 T cell receptor beta chains reported below all come from one sample, sequenced in a study of PD-1 blockade in classical Hodgkin lymphoma. Relapse was seen in all patients after autologous stem cell transplantation, and brentuximab vedotin exposure was variable. Here immunoSEQ multiplex PCR was the method, and the copy in TCRdb shows in-frame clones only, minus some. The sample comprises 20,000 to 30,000 clones, around 80% of which are singletons, and 8% to 8.5% rests with the top ten. This specimen was peripheral blood mononuclear cells (PBMCs), taken before the second cycle of nivolumab. All receptors come from a human donor with classical Hodgkin lymphoma.

The chain couples TRBV18 to TRBJ2-7, with 7 bases aligning to TRBD1. Unmatched junction bases numbered 8, after V lost 1 base and J lost 2 bases. CDR1 is KGHSH, CDR2 LQKENI, per germline. The CDR3 has 16 amino acids. CDR3 sequence (DNA): TGTGCCAGCTCACCACAAGCGACAGGGTCCCCCTACGAGCAGTACTTC. Translated, it gives CASSPQATGSPYEQYF.

This clone was seen just once. The chain joins TRBV11-2 to TRBJ1-1; D gene uncertain. The V gene lost 5 bases and the J gene lost 1 base, with 5 bases spanning the gap. Germline V gives CDR1 SGHAT, CDR2 FQNNGV. The CDR3 is 12 amino acids. The chain's CDR3 is CASSRENTEAFF. The CDR3 DNA is TGTGCCAGCAGCCGGGAGAACACTGAAGCTTTCTTT.

The rearrangement joins TRBV7-2 to TRBJ1-2; D is ambiguous. This CDR3 is 14 amino acids long. Germline CDR1 reads SGHTA; CDR2 reads FQGNSA. V lost 1 base to trimming and J lost 3 bases, with 9 bases between them. CDR3: CASSLEDGYYGYTF. The CDR3 region has the DNA TGTGCCAGCAGCTTAGAGGACGGATACTATGGCTACACCTTC.

This clone was seen a single time. The V call is TRBV7-8, the J call TRBJ2-7, with D maybe TRBD2 (6 bases). V was pared by 1 base and J by 1 base, with 11 bases between. The CDR3 has 15 amino acids. From germline, CDR1 is SGHVS and CDR2 FQNEAQ. CDR3 nucleotides: TGTGCCAGCAGCTTAGGCGGGACGGCTTCCTACGAGCAGTACTTC. Protein product: CASSLGGTASYEQYF.

The rearrangement links TRBV27 to TRBJ2-2; perhaps TRBD1 as D (5 bases). CDR3 length equals 14 residues. The germline gives CDR1 MNHEY, CDR2 SMNVEV (reference sequence). Trimming shortened V by 2 bases and J by 6 bases, and 10 bases separated the two germline ends. The DNA for the CDR3 is TGTGCCAGCAGTTTACAGGGAAACCCCGGGGAGCTGTTTTTT. Protein sequence: CASSLQGNPGELFF.

This sequence joins TRBV2 and TRBJ2-6; TRBD1 is a possible D gene (6 bases). Germline V lookup: CDR1 SNHLY, CDR2 FYNNEI. The CDR3 sequence is 17 residues long. With 7 bases removed from V and 0 bases from J, the gap between germline ends came to 16 bases. The CDR3: CASNTDRSSSGANVLTF. The CDR3 region has the DNA TGTGCCAGCAATACGGACAGAAGTAGCTCTGGGGCCAACGTCCTGACTTTC.

This chain joins TRBV6-5 and TRBJ1-3; D is unresolved. CDR1 and CDR2 from the germline V gene are MNHEY and SVGAGI. Trimming stripped 7 bases from V and 3 bases from J, with 7 bases between. CDR3 length: 12 amino acids. CDR3 region: CASTPNGNTIYF. As DNA, the CDR3 is TGTGCCAGCACCCCAAATGGAAACACCATATATTTT.